This T cell receptor (beta chain) was captured by sequencing in a study of molecular identifiers for immune sequencing clone quantification. The CDR3 has 12 amino acids. Germline CDR1 is KGHDR and CDR2 is SFDVKD. Concerning this clonotype: Being one base from a much bigger clone, this may be a read error.

Listed TCR primers, together with previously described methods, were used for the bulk TCR libraries. In TCRdb, the PCR reads were re-called with MiXCR into one record per CDR3 protein. The table includes about 320,000 distinct CDR3 sequences, under 25% detected once. The chain recombines TRBV24-1 with TRBJ2-2, with TRBD2 as a possible D gene (6 bases). This TCR came from a human donor in good health. Some libraries in this study had Jurkat cell RNA spiked in. Source material: naive CD8+ T cells from blood, with Jurkat cell RNA spiked in. Subset given: FACS-sorted CD8+CD4-CCR7+CD45RA+ naive T cells. CDR3 bases: TGTGCCACACGGGGGTACACCGTGGAGCTGTTTTTT. Translating gives CATRGYTVELFF.